This T cell receptor beta chain comes out of a study of tumor-infiltrating lymphocytes in primary liver carcinoma. Blood RNA came from unsorted whole blood; germline DNA was also extracted. On this clonotype: At one of its ends the junction is not consistent with the germline gene, which may arise from a read error.

Production of TCR beta cDNA used 400 to 650 ng total RNA together with a constant-region primer. Three nested multiplex PCR rounds, a slightly modified ARM-PCR, produced the libraries for TCR beta. Forward primers for TRBV1-TRBV30 and a C-beta reverse primer served the first two PCR rounds, at about 9 cycles each. TCRdb re-called the multiplex PCR reads through MiXCR, storing one row per CDR3 protein. The sample contains almost 200,000 distinct CDR3 sequences, less than 65% of which appear only once. CDR3 length: 15 amino acids. Germline V gene sequence: CDR1 SGHAT, CDR2 FQNNGV. The gene calls are TRBV11-2 and TRBJ2-2; possibly TRBD2 for D (6 bases). Source material: peripheral blood. This sequence was found in an older woman with primary liver carcinoma and hepatitis B virus infection. CDR3 loop: CVSSLWPSVAEELFF. The CDR3 nucleotides read TGTGTCAGCAGCTTATGGCCTAGCGTAGCCGAGGAGCTGTTTTTT.